The next 14 T cell receptor beta chains were all read from a single sample in a study of OX40 agonist ivuxolimab in advanced cancers. Clones were read by immunoSEQ multiplex PCR, and TCRdb kept only the in-frame ones, dropping some. The sample holds tens of thousands of clones, roughly nine tenths seen once. Sequencing was performed on CD4+ or CD8+ T cells sorted from blood, taken in a trial of the OX40 agonist ivuxolimab. The receptor set was obtained from an adult with an advanced solid tumor such as melanoma, head and neck, liver or kidney cancer.

To note about this clone: Other DNA variants within this sample encode the same CDR3. The V gene is TRBV5-1, the J gene TRBJ2-3; D possibly matches TRBD1 or TRBD2 (8 bases each). The V gene's germline CDR1 is SGHRS and CDR2 YFSETQ. V dropped 5 bases and J dropped 3 bases, with 28 bases sitting between them. The CDR3 extends over 19 amino acids. The CDR3 DNA follows: TGCGCCAGCAGAAGGGCAGGGGGCCTAGCGGGTGTCCCTACAGATACGCAGTATTTT. It translates to CASRRAGGLAGVPTDTQYF. Full variable domain (remainder filled in from reference TRBV5-1 and TRBJ2-3): KAGVTQTPRYLIKTRGQQVTLSCSPISGHRSVSWYQQTPGQGLQFLFEYFSETQRNKGNFPGRFSGRQFSNSRSEMNVSTLELGDSALYLCASRRAGGLAGVPTDTQYFGPGTRLTVL.

This clone was detected only a few times. This chain connects TRBV30 to TRBJ1-5; D is undetermined. Germline V gives CDR1 GTSNPN, CDR2 SVGIG (reference sequence). V was clipped by 4 bases and J by 6 bases, with 13 bases between them. There are 13 residues in the CDR3. CDR3 bases: TGTGCCTGGAATAAGGAGTTGGGTCAGCCCCAGCATTTT. This gives the protein CAWNKELGQPQHF.

V is TRBV28 and J is TRBJ2-2, with TRBD1 identical over 7 bases. The V gene end was trimmed by 3 bases and the J gene end by 9 bases; junction bases not matched to a gene: 16. The V gene's germline CDR1 is MDHEN and CDR2 SYDVKM. The CDR3 consists of 17 residues. DNA for the CDR3: TGTGCCAGCAGTTTCCTCAGGGGGTCGGGGCTTCCCCGGGAGCTGTTTTTT. Its protein product is CASSFLRGSGLPRELFF.

The CDR3 DNA reads TGTGCCACCAGCAGAGGACAGGGATCCTATCAGCCCCAGCATTTT. It codes for CATSRGQGSYQPQHF. The gene calls are TRBV15 and TRBJ1-5, with 7 bases matching TRBD1. Germline assignment: CDR1 LNHNV and CDR2 YYDKDF (reference sequence). V dropped 1 base and J dropped 5; count of bases not matched to a gene: 5. The CDR3 contains 15 residues.

This clone was counted only a few times. The chain has TRBV18 and TRBJ1-1, with D unresolved. V was trimmed by 3 bases and J by 7 bases, leaving 9 bases between them. Germline lookup yields CDR1 KGHSH and CDR2 LQKENI. CDR3 length: 12 amino acids. CDR3 sequence: CASSPGRIEAFF. DNA for the CDR3: TGTGCCAGCTCACCCGGGAGGATTGAAGCTTTCTTT.

The count of this clone is one. V gene TRBV28 combines with J gene TRBJ2-2, with D possibly being TRBD1 (5 bases). CDR3 length: 15 amino acids. The V end lost 1 base, the J end lost 2 bases, and 8 bases lay between the germline ends. Germline V CDR1 and CDR2: MDHEN, SYDVKM. CDR3 DNA sequence: TGTGCCAGCAGTTTATTCAGGGTTAACACCGGGGAGCTGTTTTTT. This encodes CASSLFRVNTGELFF.

The chain joins TRBV19 to TRBJ2-6, with 7 bases identical to TRBD2. Unmatched junction bases numbered 9, after V lost 8 bases and J lost 2 bases. CDR3 length: 16 amino acids. Germline CDR1 reads LNHDA; CDR2 reads SQIVND (reference sequence). The CDR3 region has the DNA TGTGCCAGTGCAATTTTGCGGGGGACTGGGGCCAACGTCCTGACTTTC. Encoded protein: CASAILRGTGANVLTF.

The chain has TRBV29-1 and TRBJ1-4, with D maybe TRBD1 (5 bases). The V and J ends lost 7 bases and 5 bases respectively, with 14 bases between them. Germline lookup yields CDR1 SQVTM and CDR2 ANQGSEA. This CDR3 has 13 residues. DNA for the CDR3: TGCAGCGCCCTGGGACCGTCAAATGAAAAACTGTTTTTT. This translates into CSALGPSNEKLFF.

The chain carries TRBV18 and TRBJ2-5; 8 bases align to TRBD1. Germline assignment: CDR1 KGHSH and CDR2 LQKENI. The CDR3 covers 13 residues. Trimming removed 5 bases from V and 3 bases from J; junction bases left unmatched: 2. The CDR3 is CASSDRGEETQYF. CDR3 DNA sequence: TGTGCCAGCTCAGACAGGGGTGAAGAGACCCAGTACTTC. Based on the CDR3 plus reference TRBV18 and TRBJ2-5, the full variable domain is NAGVMQNPRHLVRRRGQEARLRCSPMKGHSHVYWYRQLPEEGLKFMVYLQKENIIDESGMPKERFSAEFPKEGPSILRIQQVVRGDSAAYFCASSDRGEETQYFGPGTRLLVL.

The rearrangement links TRBV7-2 to TRBJ2-7; D not certain. From germline, CDR1 is SGHTA and CDR2 FQGNSA. Trimming cost V 6 bases and J 3 bases, with 12 bases left between them. The CDR3 is 13 residues long. CDR3 residues: CASRKASSYEQYF. Written as DNA, the CDR3 is TGTGCCAGCAGGAAGGCATCTAGCTACGAGCAGTACTTC. The full variable domain, rest sourced from reference TRBV7-2 and TRBJ2-7, is GAGVSQSPSNKVTEKGKDVELRCDPISGHTALYWYRQSLGQGLEFLIYFQGNSAPDKSGLPSDRFSAERTGGSVSTLTIQRTQQEDSAVYLCASRKASSYEQYFGPGTRLTVT.

This sequence joins TRBV28 and TRBJ1-3, with no clear D. The V gene lost 8 bases and the J gene lost 5 bases, with 10 bases spanning the gap. The CDR3 is 12 residues long. Germline CDR1 and CDR2: MDHEN and SYDVKM. DNA of the CDR3: TGTGCCAGCGGGTTACTGAGAAACACCATATATTTT. The encoded protein is CASGLLRNTIYF.

V usage is TRBV6-6 and J usage is TRBJ2-7; 7 bases agree with TRBD2. Unmatched junction bases numbered 1, after V lost 8 bases and J lost 3 bases. This CDR3 comprises 11 residues. CDR1 and CDR2 from the germline V gene are MNHNY and SVGAGI (reference sequence). The CDR3 loop reads CASGGGYEQYF. The CDR3 bases are TGTGCCAGCGGGGGGGGCTACGAGCAGTACTTC.

The chain has TRBV4-1 and TRBJ1-1; no firm D call. Germline-derived CDR1 and CDR2 are MGHRA and YSYEKL. The V end was cut by 0 bases, the J end by 1 base, with 15 bases between. The CDR3 extends over 17 amino acids. Here the CDR3 DNA reads TGCGCCAGCAGCCAAGATAAGGTTGGTCCAGGGAACACTGAAGCTTTCTTT. This codes for CASSQDKVGPGNTEAFF.

The chain recombines TRBV25-1 with TRBJ2-7; 11 nucleotides align to TRBD1. Germline assignment: CDR1 MGHDK and CDR2 SYGVNS. The V and J ends lost 6 bases and 2 bases, in that order; junction bases with no gene match: 9. The CDR3 sequence is 16 residues long. Here the CDR3 DNA reads TGTGCCAGCAGGGCTTCAGCGGGACAGGGGGCCTACGAGCAGTACTTC. This gives the protein CASRASAGQGAYEQYF.